This is a list of T cell receptor beta chains from one sample in a study of blood T cell repertoires in COVID-19. Clones were read by immunoSEQ multiplex PCR, and TCRdb kept only the in-frame ones, dropping some. The table includes 180,000 or so clones, 65% to 85% detected once. The sample comprised PBMCs or T cells enriched from blood (not recorded which). Receptors originate from a woman between 55 and 75 years old who had recovered from COVID-19. The CDR3 runs from the conserved cysteine through the conserved F or W. The D gene is left open where the match is weak. Size values are once, few and many counts, or a class for expanded clones, and some rows have none.

D gene: -
J gene: TRBJ2-5
V gene: TRBV7-9
clone size: -
CDR3 protein: CASSRGAEETQYF
CDR3 DNA: TGTGCCAGCAGCAGGGGAGCCGAAGAGACCCAGTACTTC

D gene: -
J gene: TRBJ2-3
V gene: TRBV9
clone size: -
CDR3 protein: CASSGGADTQYF
CDR3 DNA: TGTGCCAGCAGCGGAGGTGCAGATACGCAGTATTTT

D gene: -
J gene: TRBJ2-1
V gene: TRBV28
clone size: few
CDR3 protein: CASSLPSGGSYNEQFF
CDR3 DNA: TGTGCCAGCAGTTTACCCAGCGGAGGCTCCTACAATGAGCAGTTCTTC

D gene: -
J gene: TRBJ1-2
V gene: TRBV2
clone size: few
CDR3 protein: CASGQAPFHGYTF
CDR3 DNA: TGTGCCAGCGGTCAGGCGCCTTTCCATGGCTACACCTTC

D gene: TRBD1
J gene: TRBJ1-1
V gene: TRBV28
clone size: -
CDR3 protein: CASSLLGTASNTEAFF
CDR3 DNA: TGTGCCAGCAGTTTATTGGGGACAGCTTCGAACACTGAAGCTTTCTTT

D gene: -
J gene: TRBJ2-5
V gene: TRBV6-5
clone size: -
CDR3 protein: CASTLRGQETQYF
CDR3 DNA: TGTGCCAGCACCCTTCGGGGCCAAGAGACCCAGTACTTC

D gene: -
J gene: TRBJ1-1
V gene: TRBV7-9
clone size: -
CDR3 protein: CATTPGGSEAFF
CDR3 DNA: TGTGCCACCACCCCGGGGGGCAGTGAAGCTTTCTTT

D gene: -
J gene: TRBJ2-3
V gene: TRBV7-6
clone size: -
CDR3 protein: CASSLVGGSTDTQYF
CDR3 DNA: TGTGCCAGCAGCTTAGTGGGCGGGAGCACAGATACGCAGTATTTT

D gene: -
J gene: TRBJ2-3
V gene: TRBV6-2/TRBV6-3
clone size: -
CDR3 protein: CASSYSSLTDTQYF
CDR3 DNA: TGTGCCAGCAGTTATTCTAGCCTAACAGATACGCAGTATTTT

D gene: TRBD1
J gene: TRBJ1-4
V gene: TRBV10-3
clone size: -
CDR3 protein: CAISDGQGSDEKLFF
CDR3 DNA: TGTGCCATCAGTGACGGACAGGGTTCGGACGAAAAACTGTTTTTT

D gene: -
J gene: TRBJ1-1
V gene: TRBV18
clone size: -
CDR3 protein: CASSDQENTEAFF
CDR3 DNA: TGTGCCAGCTCCGATCAGGAGAACACTGAAGCTTTCTTT

D gene: -
J gene: TRBJ1-1
V gene: TRBV4-1
clone size: -
CDR3 protein: CASSPAFEGMNTEAFF
CDR3 DNA: TGCGCCAGCAGCCCAGCCTTCGAGGGTATGAACACTGAAGCTTTCTTT

D gene: -
J gene: TRBJ1-1
V gene: TRBV18
clone size: -
CDR3 protein: CASADSEAFF
CDR3 DNA: TGTGCCAGCGCCGACAGTGAAGCTTTCTTT

D gene: -
J gene: TRBJ2-6
V gene: TRBV7-2
clone size: -
CDR3 protein: CASSQPWDNSYSGANVLTF
CDR3 DNA: TGTGCCAGCAGCCAACCCTGGGACAACTCCTACTCTGGGGCCAACGTCCTGACTTTC

D gene: TRBD2
J gene: TRBJ2-7
V gene: TRBV15
clone size: -
CDR3 protein: CATSRDRTSGTYEQYF
CDR3 DNA: TGTGCCACCAGCAGAGACCGGACTAGCGGGACTTACGAGCAGTACTTC

D gene: -
J gene: TRBJ2-1
V gene: TRBV2
clone size: -
CDR3 protein: CASRHSGTPGEQFF
CDR3 DNA: TGTGCCAGCAGACACTCCGGGACTCCGGGTGAGCAGTTCTTC

D gene: -
J gene: TRBJ1-1
V gene: TRBV2
clone size: -
CDR3 protein: CASSPQTVNTEAFF
CDR3 DNA: TGTGCCAGCAGCCCCCAGACAGTGAACACTGAAGCTTTCTTT

D gene: -
J gene: TRBJ1-2
V gene: TRBV12-3/TRBV12-4
clone size: -
CDR3 protein: CASRTQGGGYTF
CDR3 DNA: TGTGCCAGCAGGACCCAGGGTGGTGGCTACACCTTC

D gene: -
J gene: TRBJ1-1
V gene: TRBV6-2/TRBV6-3
clone size: few
CDR3 protein: CASSLFLEAFF
CDR3 DNA: TGTGCCAGCAGTCTCTTCCTAGAAGCTTTCTTT

D gene: -
J gene: TRBJ2-5
V gene: TRBV11-3
clone size: once
CDR3 protein: CASSLEGGQTQETQYF
CDR3 DNA: TGTGCCAGCAGCTTAGAGGGCGGACAGACCCAAGAGACCCAGTACTTC

D gene: TRBD2
J gene: TRBJ2-5
V gene: TRBV19
clone size: -
CDR3 protein: CASSKTSGGIETQYF
CDR3 DNA: TGTGCCAGTAGTAAAACTAGCGGGGGGATTGAGACCCAGTACTTC

D gene: TRBD1
J gene: TRBJ1-1
V gene: TRBV28
clone size: -
CDR3 protein: CASSLGDRQNTEAFF
CDR3 DNA: TGTGCCAGCAGTTTGGGGGACAGGCAGAACACTGAAGCTTTCTTT

D gene: -
J gene: TRBJ1-1
V gene: TRBV24-1
clone size: once
CDR3 protein: CATSDGGKAFF
CDR3 DNA: TGTGCCACCAGCGACGGGGGTAAAGCTTTCTTT

D gene: TRBD2
J gene: TRBJ2-3
V gene: TRBV11-2
clone size: once
CDR3 protein: CASSLEGLADTQYF
CDR3 DNA: TGTGCCAGCAGCTTAGAGGGACTAGCAGATACGCAGTATTTT

D gene: -
J gene: TRBJ2-1
V gene: TRBV28
clone size: -
CDR3 protein: CASSPGYNEQFF
CDR3 DNA: TGTGCCAGCAGCCCAGGATACAATGAGCAGTTCTTC

D gene: TRBD1
J gene: TRBJ1-1
V gene: TRBV5-4
clone size: -
CDR3 protein: CASSLGDRGTEAFF
CDR3 DNA: TGTGCCAGCAGCTTGGGGGACAGAGGGACTGAAGCTTTCTTT

D gene: TRBD1
J gene: TRBJ2-7
V gene: TRBV9
clone size: few
CDR3 protein: CASSTGTGTHEQYF
CDR3 DNA: TGTGCCAGCAGCACAGGGACAGGGACCCACGAGCAGTACTTC

D gene: TRBD1
J gene: TRBJ1-1
V gene: TRBV7-9
clone size: -
CDR3 protein: CASSEGQGAPAFF
CDR3 DNA: TGTGCCAGCAGCGAAGGACAGGGTGCGCCAGCTTTCTTT

D gene: -
J gene: TRBJ1-2
V gene: TRBV5-6
clone size: -
CDR3 protein: CASSLVSGGLYGYTF
CDR3 DNA: TGTGCCAGCAGCTTGGTCTCTGGAGGCCTCTATGGCTACACCTTC

D gene: -
J gene: TRBJ2-1
V gene: TRBV2
clone size: -
CDR3 protein: CASKVSYEQFF
CDR3 DNA: TGTGCCAGCAAAGTTAGCTATGAGCAGTTCTTC

D gene: TRBD1
J gene: TRBJ1-2
V gene: TRBV4-1
clone size: -
CDR3 protein: CASSQVGQGSFGYTF
CDR3 DNA: TGCGCCAGCAGCCAGGTCGGACAGGGATCGTTCGGCTACACCTTC

D gene: -
J gene: TRBJ2-7
V gene: TRBV12-3/TRBV12-4
clone size: -
CDR3 protein: CASSLGTVYEQYF
CDR3 DNA: TGTGCCAGCAGTTTAGGGACAGTCTACGAGCAGTACTTC

D gene: -
J gene: TRBJ2-3
V gene: TRBV11-2
clone size: -
CDR3 protein: CASSPMTYSDTQYF
CDR3 DNA: TGTGCCAGCAGCCCGATGACATATTCAGATACGCAGTATTTT

D gene: TRBD1
J gene: TRBJ2-5
V gene: TRBV9
clone size: -
CDR3 protein: CASSHHRQGTQETQYF
CDR3 DNA: TGTGCCAGCAGCCATCATAGACAGGGGACCCAAGAGACCCAGTACTTC

D gene: TRBD2
J gene: TRBJ2-5
V gene: TRBV28
clone size: -
CDR3 protein: CASSSPGSGRASGETQYF
CDR3 DNA: TGTGCCAGCAGTTCCCCGGGTAGCGGGAGGGCCTCAGGGGAGACCCAGTACTTC

D gene: -
J gene: TRBJ1-1
V gene: TRBV6-5
clone size: -
CDR3 protein: CASREIIEAFF
CDR3 DNA: TGTGCCAGCAGGGAGATTATAGAAGCTTTCTTT

D gene: -
J gene: TRBJ2-3
V gene: TRBV6-4
clone size: -
CDR3 protein: CASSLRAAGTDTQYF
CDR3 DNA: TGTGCCAGCAGTCTCAGGGCCGCGGGCACAGATACGCAGTATTTT

D gene: TRBD1
J gene: TRBJ1-4
V gene: TRBV10-3
clone size: -
CDR3 protein: CAISGTGTGSNEKLFF
CDR3 DNA: TGTGCCATCAGTGGAACCGGGACAGGTAGTAATGAAAAACTGTTTTTT

D gene: -
J gene: TRBJ2-7
V gene: TRBV5-6
clone size: few
CDR3 protein: CASSLNRYEQYF
CDR3 DNA: TGTGCCAGCAGCTTGAACAGATACGAGCAGTACTTC

D gene: -
J gene: TRBJ2-1
V gene: TRBV20-1
clone size: once
CDR3 protein: CSARTDNEQFF
CDR3 DNA: TGCAGTGCTAGGACAGACAATGAGCAGTTCTTC

D gene: -
J gene: TRBJ1-1
V gene: TRBV6-5
clone size: -
CDR3 protein: CASRAQGSNTEAFF
CDR3 DNA: TGTGCCAGCAGAGCACAGGGATCGAACACTGAAGCTTTCTTT